These 32 T cell receptor beta chains came from one sample sequenced in a study of CD8 T cells in ankylosing spondylitis. TCRdb redid the calling of the 5' RACE reads with MiXCR, one entry per CDR3 protein. The repertoire holds fewer than 400,000 distinct CDR3 sequences, with less than 9.5% as singletons. For these TCRs, the target antigens are not known. The study's findings and limits: One TCR beta motif, made up of 7 or 8 highly homologous variants, appeared characteristic of ankylosing spondylitis blood.

The source material was blood, either unsorted or a sorted T cell fraction (not recorded which). The origin of the receptors is a male donor with ankylosing spondylitis.

V usage is TRBV7-2 and J usage is TRBJ2-7; 7 nucleotides align to TRBD2. J gave up 2 bases and V 5 bases, and 9 bases lay outside the gene matches. The CDR3 is made up of 15 amino acids. CDR1 is SGHTA and CDR2 is FQGNSA in the germline V gene. CDR3 in amino acids: CASSPVTSRAYEQYF. In DNA, the CDR3 is TGTGCCAGCAGCCCAGTGACTAGCAGAGCCTACGAGCAGTACTTC.

This clonotype was picked up a small number of times. The chain combines TRBV7-3 with TRBJ2-3, with TRBD1 as a possible D gene (5 bases). There are 14 residues in the CDR3. Looked up from germline, CDR1 is SGHTA and CDR2 is FQGTGA. Trimming removed 1 base from V and 8 bases from J, with 13 bases in between. CDR3 nucleotides: TGTGCCAGCAGCTTAATTCCCGCCCAGGGTACGCAGTATTTT. Protein: CASSLIPAQGTQYF.

This rearrangement joins TRBV24-1 to TRBJ2-1; 7 bases map to TRBD1. Germline-derived CDR1 and CDR2 are KGHDR and SFDVKD. V lost 3 bases and J lost 7; bases outside the gene matches: 5. This CDR3 is built from 14 residues. CDR3 DNA: TGTGCCACCAGTGATCCGGACAGGAGAAATGAGCAGTTCTTC. Protein sequence: CATSDPDRRNEQFF.

This chain links TRBV29-1 with TRBJ2-5; 11 bases match TRBD2. Trimming at V came to 5 bases and at J to 0 bases, leaving 8 bases not matched to a gene. The germline V gene encodes CDR1 SQVTM and CDR2 ANQGSEA. This CDR3 spans 16 amino acids. In DNA form, the CDR3 reads TGCAGCGTTTCAGGACTAGCGGGCAAGTACCAAGAGACCCAGTACTTC. Amino acid sequence: CSVSGLAGKYQETQYF.

This clonotype came up a few times. V usage is TRBV18 and J usage is TRBJ1-5, with D unclear. The CDR3 has 16 residues. Trimming removed 5 bases from V and 4 bases from J, with 18 bases in between. Per germline, CDR1 KGHSH and CDR2 LQKENI. CDR3 bases: TGTGCCAGCTCAGCTACAAGAGGACGCGCGAATCAGCCCCAGCATTTT. Its protein product is CASSATRGRANQPQHF.

The chain recombines TRBV12-3 or TRBV12-4 with TRBJ1-1; 9 nucleotides line up with TRBD1. This CDR3 comprises 13 residues. J was trimmed by 6 bases and V by 3 bases; bases with no gene match: 2. The CDR3 nucleotides read TGTGCCAGCAGTTTGAGGGACAGGGCTGAAGCTTTCTTT. Translating it yields CASSLRDRAEAFF.

The rearrangement links TRBV9 to TRBJ1-4, with 10 bases identical to TRBD1. The germline CDR1 and CDR2 sequences are SGDLS and YYNGEE. The CDR3 covers 15 residues. V was clipped by 3 bases and J by 7 bases; unmatched bases: 6. The CDR3 DNA sequence: TGTGCCAGCAGCGGGGGGACAGGGGAGGTTGAAAAACTGTTTTTT. As protein: CASSGGTGEVEKLFF.

The sample holds many counts of this clonotype. CDR3 DNA sequence: TGCGCCAGCAGCCAAGAGCCCAATTACAATGAGCAGTTCTTC. This translates into CASSQEPNYNEQFF. The chain recombines TRBV4-1 with TRBJ2-1; no definite D call. The germline CDR1 and CDR2 sequences are MGHRA and YSYEKL. The CDR3 totals 14 residues. V lost 0 bases to trimming and J lost 4 bases, with 7 bases between them.

This clonotype was observed at least ten times. V is TRBV12-3 or TRBV12-4 and J is TRBJ2-2, with TRBD2 matching over 7 bases. The CDR3 is made up of 13 amino acids. The V gene end was trimmed by 4 bases and the J gene end by 6 bases; junction bases not matched to a gene: 2. CDR3 region: CASSSAGAGELFF. The CDR3 DNA sequence: TGTGCCAGCAGTTCTGCGGGAGCCGGGGAGCTGTTTTTT.

This clonotype has more than one count but fewer than ten. This rearrangement joins TRBV5-1 to TRBJ2-2; 15 bases fit TRBD2. CDR1 is SGHRS, CDR2 YFSETQ, per germline. V trimming: 4 bases; J trimming: 3 bases; junction bases outside the gene matches: 10. There are 19 residues in the CDR3. For the CDR3, the DNA is TGCGCCAGCAGCGCGACCGGGACTAGCGGGAGGTTCGACACCGGGGAGCTGTTTTTT. This translates into CASSATGTSGRFDTGELFF.

A few counts support this clonotype. The chain joins TRBV4-1 to TRBJ2-7, with D possibly being TRBD1 or TRBD2 (5 bases each). This CDR3 comprises 16 residues. Trimming pared 3 bases from V and 4 bases from J, leaving 19 bases between. The germline V gene has CDR1 MGHRA and CDR2 YSYEKL. The CDR3 nucleotides read TGCGCCAGCAGCCATTACCAGGGCTGGGAGAATTACGAGCAGTACTTC. Residues: CASSHYQGWENYEQYF.

The DNA for the CDR3 is TGTGCCAGCACCCTCGTCGGGCAAGCGGTCTACGAGCAGTACTTC. It translates to CASTLVGQAVYEQYF. The gene calls are TRBV28 and TRBJ2-7; tentative D call: TRBD2 (5 bases). This CDR3 has 15 amino acids. Deletions cut 7 bases from V and 3 bases from J, with 19 bases between. In germline, CDR1 is MDHEN, CDR2 SYDVKM.

This chain uses TRBV2 with TRBJ2-3; 8 positions agree with TRBD2. Germline CDR1 SNHLY, CDR2 FYNNEI. Unmatched junction bases numbered 10, after V lost 8 bases and J lost 6 bases. This CDR3 spans 14 amino acids. This chain's CDR3 is CASDDGRAFDTQYF. The CDR3 DNA is TGTGCCAGCGACGACGGGAGGGCCTTTGATACGCAGTATTTT.

This clonotype has more than one count but fewer than ten. V gene TRBV20-1 combines with J gene TRBJ2-7, with D perhaps assigned TRBD1 or TRBD2 (5 bases each). The CDR3 contains 14 residues. Trimming took off 5 bases at V and 4 bases at J, with 18 bases between the two ends. Germline V gives CDR1 DFQATT, CDR2 SNEGSKA (reference sequence). The CDR3 spells CSAYNRGRTYEQYF. CDR3 DNA sequence: TGCAGTGCTTATAACCGGGGACGGACTTACGAGCAGTACTTC.

This clonotype has at least ten counts. V gene TRBV29-1 combines with J gene TRBJ2-7; 10 nucleotides align to TRBD1. The CDR3 length is 14 residues. Per germline, CDR1 SQVTM and CDR2 ANQGSEA. The trim removed 5 bases at V and 6 bases at J, leaving 10 bases unmatched. The CDR3 bases are TGCAGCGTTACCGAAGAGGGACAGGGGAGCGAGCAGTACTTC. Its protein product is CSVTEEGQGSEQYF.

The V gene is TRBV29-1, the J gene TRBJ2-7; D gene uncertain. Trimming left V 2 bases short and J 3 bases short, with 11 bases between. CDR1 is SQVTM, CDR2 ANQGSEA, per germline. The CDR3 is made up of 13 amino acids. The CDR3 here is CSVERLGHYEQYF. CDR3 DNA: TGCAGCGTTGAACGTCTAGGGCACTACGAGCAGTACTTC.

The gene calls are TRBV20-1 and TRBJ1-2; D possibly corresponds to TRBD1 (5 bases). This CDR3 comprises 13 residues. V was trimmed by 1 base and J by 2 bases, leaving 8 bases between them. Germline CDR1 reads DFQATT; CDR2 reads SNEGSKA (reference sequence). The chain's CDR3 is CSARVRGNYGYTF. DNA for the CDR3: TGCAGTGCTAGAGTGCGGGGGAACTATGGCTACACCTTC.

This clonotype was recorded at least ten times. The chain couples TRBV6-5 to TRBJ1-3; D is uncertain. The V and J ends lost 3 bases and 0 bases respectively, with 6 bases between them. The CDR3 consists of 14 residues. Germline assignment: CDR1 MNHEY and CDR2 SVGAGI. CDR3 protein: CASSYGSSGNTIYF. As DNA, the CDR3 is TGTGCCAGCAGTTATGGGAGCTCTGGAAACACCATATATTTT.

The table lists this clonotype with a few counts. V gene TRBV5-1 combines with J gene TRBJ2-5; 11 bases are shared with TRBD2. The length of the CDR3 is 14 residues. The junction had 3 bases not matched to a gene; V was cut back by 3 bases and J by 5 bases. From germline, CDR1 is SGHRS and CDR2 YFSETQ. Here the CDR3 DNA reads TGCGCCAGCAGCTCTGGGACTAGCGGCGAGACCCAGTACTTC. Amino acid sequence: CASSSGTSGETQYF.

This clonotype was counted a few times. This chain joins TRBV30 and TRBJ1-5; no clear D gene. Germline assignment: CDR1 GTSNPN and CDR2 SVGIG (reference sequence). The CDR3 runs 14 residues. Trimming removed 2 bases at V and 4 bases at J, with 12 bases between. CDR3 region: CAWSWGVGNQPQHF. CDR3 nucleotides: TGTGCCTGGAGTTGGGGAGTGGGGAATCAGCCCCAGCATTTT.

The rearrangement joins TRBV10-3 to TRBJ2-2, with TRBD2 matching over 10 bases. CDR1 and CDR2 from the germline V gene are ENHRY and SYGVKD. CDR3 length equals 14 residues. J was trimmed by 6 bases and V by 7 bases; bases with no gene match: 5. The CDR3 DNA is TGTGCCATCACGGGGCTAGCGGGAGCCGGGGAGCTGTTTTTT. It specifies CAITGLAGAGELFF.

V is TRBV19 and J is TRBJ2-7; 8 bases are shared with TRBD2. V gave up 5 bases and J gave up 6 bases; unmatched junction bases: 9. The germline V gene has CDR1 LNHDA and CDR2 SQIVND (reference sequence). The CDR3 loop spans 14 amino acids. The DNA of the CDR3 is TGTGCCAGTAGTTCGTCCGGGACTAGTACCGAGCAGTACTTC. Residues: CASSSSGTSTEQYF.

This clonotype was detected only a few times. The chain employs TRBV6-5 and TRBJ1-2; D ambiguous. Per germline, CDR1 MNHEY and CDR2 SVGAGI. CDR3 length: 16 amino acids. V lost 2 bases to trimming and J lost 5 bases, with 18 bases between them. The chain's CDR3 is CASSYLRVEAIYGYTF. CDR3 DNA: TGTGCCAGCAGTTACCTTCGGGTCGAGGCGATATATGGCTACACCTTC.

The rearrangement links TRBV15 to TRBJ1-4; D possibly corresponds to TRBD1 (6 bases). In germline, CDR1 is LNHNV, CDR2 YYDKDF (reference sequence). The CDR3 spans 17 residues. Deletions cut 0 bases from V and 0 bases from J, with 11 bases between. CDR3 sequence (DNA): TGTGCCACCAGCAGAGATACAGGGCCCTCAACTAATGAAAAACTGTTTTTT. It translates to CATSRDTGPSTNEKLFF.

The V and J genes are TRBV7-2 and TRBJ2-2, with 8 bases fitting TRBD1. The CDR3 sequence is 16 residues long. Trimming cost V 1 base and J 6 bases; bases outside gene matches: 7. Germline V gives CDR1 SGHTA, CDR2 FQGNSA. Here the CDR3 reads CASSLGSTGVAGELFF. The CDR3 bases are TGTGCCAGCAGCTTAGGATCGACAGGGGTCGCCGGGGAGCTGTTTTTT.

This clonotype was picked up a small number of times. V gene TRBV29-1 combines with J gene TRBJ2-1; D call uncertain. CDR3 length: 15 residues. In germline, CDR1 is SQVTM, CDR2 ANQGSEA. Trimming removed 6 bases from V and 4 bases from J, with 19 bases in between. The DNA for the CDR3 is TGCAGCGTCCTTCTGCGATGGGGTCAGTACAATGAGCAGTTCTTC. The encoded protein is CSVLLRWGQYNEQFF.

V usage is TRBV11-2 and J usage is TRBJ2-3; D may be TRBD2 (6 bases). Germline V lookup: CDR1 SGHAT, CDR2 FQNNGV. This CDR3 is built from 17 residues. V lost 1 base and J 2 bases, leaving 16 bases between the germline ends. The CDR3 loop is CASSLGGGGLTTDTQYF. CDR3 in DNA: TGTGCCAGCAGCTTAGGTGGGGGAGGACTTACCACAGATACGCAGTATTTT.

This clonotype was observed a handful of times. The chain has TRBV28 and TRBJ2-7; either TRBD1 or TRBD2 may supply D (5 bases each). V was cut by 7 bases and J by 2 bases, with 18 bases left in between. Germline-derived CDR1 and CDR2 are MDHEN and SYDVKM. The CDR3 runs 15 residues. The CDR3, as DNA: TGTGCCAGCAATAACCGAGGGCAGGGAACCTACGAGCAGTACTTC. This sequence encodes CASNNRGQGTYEQYF.

The J gene is TRBJ2-3, the V gene TRBV7-3; D remains ambiguous. Germline values: CDR1 SGHTA, CDR2 FQGTGA. The CDR3 has 14 residues. Trimming took off 2 bases at V and 1 base at J, with 7 bases between the two ends. The CDR3 sequence is CASSLPTGTDTQYF. For the CDR3, the DNA is TGTGCCAGCAGCTTACCCACGGGCACAGATACGCAGTATTTT.

The V and J genes are TRBV28 and TRBJ2-3; D remains ambiguous. The V gene lost 3 bases and the J gene lost 0 bases, with 13 bases spanning the gap. Germline V lookup: CDR1 MDHEN, CDR2 SYDVKM. The CDR3 extends over 16 amino acids. The CDR3 sequence is CASSLTRESSTDTQYF. The CDR3 DNA reads as TGTGCCAGCAGTTTGACGAGAGAGTCTAGCACAGATACGCAGTATTTT.

This clonotype was counted ten times or more. The chain joins TRBV7-9 to TRBJ2-1, with 7 bases fitting TRBD2. Germline assignment: CDR1 SEHNR and CDR2 FQNEAQ (reference sequence). Germline trimming cut 6 bases from V and 6 bases from J; bases unmatched to any gene: 5. The CDR3 extends over 13 amino acids. The CDR3, as DNA: TGTGCCAGCAGGCCTAGCGGAACCAATGAGCAGTTCTTC. The encoded protein is CASRPSGTNEQFF.

This clonotype was picked up many times. The chain uses TRBV11-2 and TRBJ2-1, with TRBD2 matching over 7 bases. Trimming at V came to 5 bases and at J to 6 bases, leaving 16 bases not matched to a gene. The length of the CDR3 is 17 residues. CDR1 SGHAT and CDR2 FQNNGV come from the germline V gene. The CDR3 sequence: CASSGTHRGRASNEQFF. DNA for the CDR3: TGTGCCAGCAGCGGTACCCATCGCGGGAGAGCAAGCAATGAGCAGTTCTTC.